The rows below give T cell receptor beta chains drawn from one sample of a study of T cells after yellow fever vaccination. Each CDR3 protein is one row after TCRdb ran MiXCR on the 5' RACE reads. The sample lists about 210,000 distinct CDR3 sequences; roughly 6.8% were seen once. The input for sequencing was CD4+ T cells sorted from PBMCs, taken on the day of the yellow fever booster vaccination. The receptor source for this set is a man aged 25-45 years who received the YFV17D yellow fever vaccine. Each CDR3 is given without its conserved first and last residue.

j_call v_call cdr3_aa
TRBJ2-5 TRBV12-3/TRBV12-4 ASSFMLQETQY
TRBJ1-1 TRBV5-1 ASSLGAEEAF
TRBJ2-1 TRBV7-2 ASSLKGGNNEQF
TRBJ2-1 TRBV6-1 ASRQDRNSYNEQF
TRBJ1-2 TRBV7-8 ASSKVHRAGDYGYT
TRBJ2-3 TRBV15 ATSGEGWAARVRTDTQY
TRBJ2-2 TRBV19 ASSTAGILNTGELF
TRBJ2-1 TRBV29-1 SVRLKGYNEQF
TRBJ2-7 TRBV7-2 ASSLAGTIYEQY
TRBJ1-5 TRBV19 ASTGRGQGVPQH
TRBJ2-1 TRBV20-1 SPGAGTVYNEQF
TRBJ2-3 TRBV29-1 SVEDGLDTQY
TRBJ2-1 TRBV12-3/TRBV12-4 ASSLTSGRRYEQF
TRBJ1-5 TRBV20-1 SAREGDRDLNHQPQH
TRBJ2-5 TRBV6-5 ASSTRSPWETQY
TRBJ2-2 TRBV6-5 ASRSIGNTGELF
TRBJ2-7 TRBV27 ASSRGAGDSYEQY
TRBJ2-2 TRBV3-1 ASSSWGAGELF
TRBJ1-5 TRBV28 ASRRDLRVSLQPQH
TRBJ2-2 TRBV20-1 SARGENRGRSGELF
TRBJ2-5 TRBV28 VSSLPGGETQY
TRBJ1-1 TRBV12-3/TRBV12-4 ASTPGGARGTEAF
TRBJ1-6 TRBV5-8 ASSRAWGSSYNSPLH
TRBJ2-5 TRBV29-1 SVSYGGEQETQY
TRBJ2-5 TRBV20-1 SAVAGGPKTQY
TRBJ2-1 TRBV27 ASSTVSATYNEQF
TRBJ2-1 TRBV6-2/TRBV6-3 ASSYGLEYSEQF
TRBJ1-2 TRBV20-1 SASPQDGYT
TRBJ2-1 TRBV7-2 ASSIRLDPYNEQF
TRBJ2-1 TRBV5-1 ASSLEVAGAGNEQF
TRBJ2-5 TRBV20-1 SAREKGPLH
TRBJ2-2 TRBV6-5 ASSYRQGATGELF
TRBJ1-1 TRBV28 ASSLGGTAAAEAF
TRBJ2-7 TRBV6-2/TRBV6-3 ASSSTGKSEQY
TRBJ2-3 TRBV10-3 AISDEPNTDTQY
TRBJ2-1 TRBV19 ASSTQAGGPYNEQF
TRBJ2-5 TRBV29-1 SVVSGEEETQY
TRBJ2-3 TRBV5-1 ASSRVLAGVTDTQY
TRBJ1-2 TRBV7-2 ASSPSGQGLDRGYGYT
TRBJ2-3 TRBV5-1 ASTARGHAGDTQY
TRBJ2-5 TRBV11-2 ASSSRETSGPPETQY
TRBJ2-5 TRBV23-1 ASSLSGAGGQETQY
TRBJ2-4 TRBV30 AHTAKAKNIQY
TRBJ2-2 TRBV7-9 ASSDSTWGSGGELF
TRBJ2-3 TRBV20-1 SARDRGGGDLTDTQY
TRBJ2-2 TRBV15 ATSRDLGGDPGELF
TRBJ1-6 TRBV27 ASSPISQGRTPLH
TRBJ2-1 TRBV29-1 SVEVAGPVFDEQF